The T cell receptor beta chain under discussion was sequenced for a study of T cells in Graves' hyperthyroidism and ophthalmopathy (dated by TCRdb to about 2019). The study in broad terms: To identify distinguishing TCR V-J signatures, a discovery cohort of around 100 patients was used, comprising 43 with Graves' ophthalmopathy and 57 with stable Graves' hyperthyroidism. The roughly 100 discovery patients were randomly divided into training and test sets at a 7:3 ratio. The paper reports TCR Vbeta CDR3 sequencing of roughly 140 peripheral blood samples: 40 to 45 ophthalmopathy, approximately 74 hyperthyroidism and around 17 progressor patients. Prospective prediction of ophthalmopathy was tested in an independent validation cohort of fewer than 20 hyperthyroidism patients and some 17 patients who later progressed to ophthalmopathy. In more than five Graves' hyperthyroidism patients, the study also compared T-cell repertoires from thyroid tissue with T-cell repertoires from blood. After blood sampling, hyperthyroidism patients were treated with methimazole at a starting dose of 30 mg daily, and ophthalmopathy patients were treated with high-dose intravenous methylprednisolone.

The TCR beta CDR3 regions were amplified from the RNA transcripts. The first round of RT-PCR for the TCR CDR3 was performed with the HTBI primer set and the Qiagen OneStep RT-PCR kit. A second multiplex PCR round built the libraries, followed by size selection and purification. Paired-end sequencing of the libraries was performed with 100 bp reads on an Illumina HiSeq2000. As for the authors' bioinformatics: SOAPnuke was used to process the raw data, throwing out any read that contained adapters or uncalled bases, had a mean Phred below 15, or lacked an exact constant-primer or identifier match. High-quality paired reads were merged using COPE v1.2.5, and each unique nucleotide sequence was defined as a clonotype. MiTCR v1.1 was used to align clonotypes to the IMGT TRBV, TRBD and TRBJ reference segments. The analysis included only V-J combinations with a frequency above 0.0001, which together covered approximately 99% of the repertoires. The TCS score was defined as the ratio of F50 (clonal expansion) to E x V (chaos), calculated using BLOSUM62-based TCRdist between CDR3 peptides within each V-J. Welch's t-statistics and random forest reduced 450 to 600 V-J features to about 13, which were used in a naive Bayes classifier (R e1071). The similarity between thyroid and blood repertoires was quantified using the Morisita-Horn index. Using fastp trimming at Q25 and MiXCR clonotype assembly, TCRdb reanalyzed the public sequencing data and kept in-frame beta chains. Records with the same CDR3 protein are collapsed into one entry carrying the most frequent genes and DNA. It is TCRdb's table, rather than the study itself, that gives the V and J calls and clone size. For this sample the table gives hundreds of thousands of distinct CDR3 sequences, of which 40% to 55% were detected only once. Clones ranked in the top ten supply less than 8.5% of the sample.

Broad study findings and their caveats: Most expanded thyroid clonotypes (frequency above 0.001) were also found in blood, which suggests that blood repertoires may mirror thyroid immune responses. A 13 V-J signature model separated ophthalmopathy from stable hyperthyroidism, with 87.88% sensitivity and 81% to 82% specificity in cross-validation and 80%/75% in testing. In validation, the model predicted progression to ophthalmopathy with 60% to 71% sensitivity and less than 80% specificity, a median of approximately 6.7 months before onset. Sample size was not statistically predetermined, and investigators were not blinded to group allocation.

This clonotype was found a few times. The antigen this receptor binds is unknown. Qualities for individual bases were not recorded, and no much larger clone is one base off. Patients with uncontrolled infections, other autoimmune diseases, pregnancy or lactation were excluded. Diagnoses were based on clinical symptoms, serum thyroxine and TRAb, thyroid ultrasound and orbital computed tomography. Total RNA was extracted with Trizol reagent, and quality was checked on an Agilent 2100 Bioanalyzer. The CDR3 covers 15 residues, taking in both the cysteine and the phenylalanine. CDR3 DNA only is kept here, 45 bases in frame from base 1. Taken from the germline V gene, the CDR1 and CDR2 loops are SGHRS and YFSETQ. V and J lose 0 bases and 4 bases, and a span of 10 bases separates them.

The sequencing sample was made of peripheral blood or thyroid tissue (not recorded which). The chain joins TRBV5-1 to TRBJ1-4; tentative D gene TRBD1, with 5 bases matching. This clonotype originated in an adult man with Graves' disease, either hyperthyroidism or ophthalmopathy (not recorded which). The nucleotide sequence is TGCGCCAGCAGCTTGGCCGGGGGGAATAATGAAAAACTGTTTTTT. The encoded protein is CASSLAGGNNEKLFF.